What follows are 3 T cell receptor beta chains derived from one specimen sequenced in a study of T cell clonality in common variable immunodeficiency. Sequencing used immunoSEQ multiplex PCR; TCRdb keeps in-frame clones, though not all of them. Recorded here are 30,000 to 40,000 clones, none singletons. The specimen was peripheral blood mononuclear cells. These receptors all come from a person between 18 and 69 years old in good health.

At least ten counts were recorded for this clone. The read ends 3 residues before the CDR3 terminus; that terminus is restored from the germline J gene. This chain connects TRBV4-2 to TRBJ2-7; 10 bases align to TRBD2. The V segment lost 0 bases and the J segment 1 base; nucleotides outside the gene matches: 3. This CDR3 has 16 amino acids. Per the germline V gene, CDR1 is LGHNA and CDR2 is YNFKEQ. This CDR3 is CASSQEGTSASYEQYF. The CDR3 DNA, read in part, is TGTGCCAGCAGCCAAGAGGGGACTAGCGCATCCTACGAG.

This clone is judged medium-sized (0.01 to 0.1%). From the germline J gene comes the end of the CDR3, since the read stops 3 residues before it. The chain joins TRBV20-1 to TRBJ2-1, with a weak D call TRBD1 (6 bases). This CDR3 region has 14 residues. V shed 3 bases and J shed 3 bases, with 12 bases lying between them. Per the germline V gene, CDR1 is DFQATT and CDR2 is SNEGSKA (reference sequence). This CDR3 is CSARGGGDYNEQFF. The part of the CDR3 DNA that was read is TGCAGTGCTAGGGGTGGGGGCGACTACAATGAG.

The sample holds many counts of this clone. The read ends 3 residues before the CDR3 terminus; that terminus is restored from the germline J gene. The chain recombines TRBV30 with TRBJ2-3, with 7 bases fitting TRBD2. Germline CDR1 and CDR2: GTSNPN and SVGIG (reference sequence). The CDR3 is 15 residues long. The ends lost 2 bases at V and 4 bases at J; junction bases unmatched: 9. The DNA read from the CDR3 is TGTGCCTGGAGTTCAGGGAGGGCCCCCTCAGATACG. Its translation is CAWSSGRAPSDT. The entire CDR3 sequence reads CAWSSGRAPSDTQYF. Using reference TRBV30 and TRBJ2-3 for the parts outside the CDR3, the full variable domain is SQTIHQWPATLVQPVGSPLSLECTVEGTSNPNLYWYRQAAGRGLQLLFYSVGIGQISSEVPQNLSASRPQDRQFILSSKKLLLSDSGFYLCAWSSGRAPSDTQYFGPGTRLTVL.